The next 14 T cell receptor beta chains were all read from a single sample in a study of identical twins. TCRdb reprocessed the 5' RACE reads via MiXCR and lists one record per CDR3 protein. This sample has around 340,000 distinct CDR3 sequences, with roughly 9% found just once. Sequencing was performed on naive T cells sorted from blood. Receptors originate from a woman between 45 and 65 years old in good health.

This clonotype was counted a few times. The DNA of the CDR3 is TGTGCCACCAGTGCCGTAGGGGGGCCGAACACTGAAGCTTTCTTT. It specifies CATSAVGGPNTEAFF. This chain uses TRBV24-1 with TRBJ1-1; D perhaps matches TRBD1 (6 bases). This CDR3 spans 15 amino acids. In germline, CDR1 is KGHDR, CDR2 SFDVKD. Trimming stripped 5 bases from V and 1 base from J, with 13 bases between.

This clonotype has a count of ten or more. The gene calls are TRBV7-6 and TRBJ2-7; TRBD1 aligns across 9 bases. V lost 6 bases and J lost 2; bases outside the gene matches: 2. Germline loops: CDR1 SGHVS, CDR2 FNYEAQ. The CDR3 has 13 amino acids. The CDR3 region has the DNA TGTGCCAGCAGTCGACAGGGGGCCTACGAGCAGTACTTC. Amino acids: CASSRQGAYEQYF.

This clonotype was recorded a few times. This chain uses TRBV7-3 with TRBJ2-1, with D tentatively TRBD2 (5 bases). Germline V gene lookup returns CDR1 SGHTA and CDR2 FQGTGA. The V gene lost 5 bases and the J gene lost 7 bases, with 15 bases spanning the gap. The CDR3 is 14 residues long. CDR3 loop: CASSTPRTGNEQFF. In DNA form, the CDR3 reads TGTGCCAGCAGCACCCCCCGTACGGGGAATGAGCAGTTCTTC.

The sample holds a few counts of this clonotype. CDR3: CASSYGGMGLGTNEQFF. The DNA for the CDR3 is TGTGCCAGCAGTTATGGAGGGATGGGACTAGGTACAAATGAGCAGTTCTTC. The chain combines TRBV6-2 or TRBV6-3 with TRBJ2-1; TRBD2 agrees at 8 bases. CDR1 is MNHEY and CDR2 is SVGEGT in the germline V gene. V dropped 3 bases and J dropped 7; count of bases not matched to a gene: 14. The CDR3 contains 17 residues.

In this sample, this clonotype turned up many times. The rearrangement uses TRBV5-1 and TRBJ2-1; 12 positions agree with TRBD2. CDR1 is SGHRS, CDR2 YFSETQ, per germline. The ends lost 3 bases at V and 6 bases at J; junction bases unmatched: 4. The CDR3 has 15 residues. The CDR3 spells CASSSGLAGRNEQFF. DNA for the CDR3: TGCGCCAGCAGCTCAGGACTAGCGGGACGCAATGAGCAGTTCTTC.

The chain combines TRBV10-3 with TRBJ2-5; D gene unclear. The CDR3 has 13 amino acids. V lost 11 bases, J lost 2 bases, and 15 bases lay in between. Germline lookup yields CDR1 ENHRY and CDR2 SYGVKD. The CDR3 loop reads CASLSPSQETQYF. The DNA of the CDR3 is TGTGCCTCCCTCTCCCCCAGTCAAGAGACCCAGTACTTC.

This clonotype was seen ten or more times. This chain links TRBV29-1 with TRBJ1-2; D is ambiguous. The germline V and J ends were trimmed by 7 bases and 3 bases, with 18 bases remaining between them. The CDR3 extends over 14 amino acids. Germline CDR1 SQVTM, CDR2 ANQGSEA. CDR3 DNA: TGCAGCGCAAACAGAGGTGTGAGGGACTATGGCTACACCTTC. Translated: CSANRGVRDYGYTF. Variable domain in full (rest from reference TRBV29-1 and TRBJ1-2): SAVISQKPSRDICQRGTSLTIQCQVDSQVTMMFWYRQQPGQSLTLIATANQGSEATYESGFVIDKFPISRPNLTFSTLTVSNMSPEDSSIYLCSANRGVRDYGYTFGSGTRLTVV.

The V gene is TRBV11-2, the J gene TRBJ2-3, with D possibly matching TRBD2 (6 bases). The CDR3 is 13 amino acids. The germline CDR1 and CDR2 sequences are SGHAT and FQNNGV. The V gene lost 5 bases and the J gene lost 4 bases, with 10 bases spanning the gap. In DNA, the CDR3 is TGTGCCAGCAGCAGGGAGGTTTCAGATACGCAGTATTTT. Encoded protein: CASSREVSDTQYF.

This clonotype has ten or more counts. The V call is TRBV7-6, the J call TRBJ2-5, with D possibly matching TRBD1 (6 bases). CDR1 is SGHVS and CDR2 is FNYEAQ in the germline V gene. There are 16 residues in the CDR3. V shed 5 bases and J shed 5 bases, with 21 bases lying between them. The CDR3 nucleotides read TGTGCCAGCAGCCGGGACATAGGGAACCCGGTGGAGACCCAGTACTTC. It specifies CASSRDIGNPVETQYF.

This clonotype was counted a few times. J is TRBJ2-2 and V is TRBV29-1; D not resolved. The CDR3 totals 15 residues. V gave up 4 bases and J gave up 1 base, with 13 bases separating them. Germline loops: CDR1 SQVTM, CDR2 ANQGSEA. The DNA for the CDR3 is TGCAGCGTTGCTCCGATTCTTTTGAACACCGGGGAGCTGTTTTTT. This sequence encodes CSVAPILLNTGELFF.

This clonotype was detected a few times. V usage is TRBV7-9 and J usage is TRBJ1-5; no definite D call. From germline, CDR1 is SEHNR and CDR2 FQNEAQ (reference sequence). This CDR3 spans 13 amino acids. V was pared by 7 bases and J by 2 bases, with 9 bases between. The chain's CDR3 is CASTSQGNQPQHF. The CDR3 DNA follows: TGTGCCAGCACTTCCCAGGGCAATCAGCCCCAGCATTTT.

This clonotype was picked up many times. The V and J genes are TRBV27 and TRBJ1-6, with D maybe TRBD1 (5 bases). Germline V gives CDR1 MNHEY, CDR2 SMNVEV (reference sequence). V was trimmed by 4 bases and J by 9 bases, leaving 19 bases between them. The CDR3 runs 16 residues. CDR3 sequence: CASSSPSVWGSSPLHF. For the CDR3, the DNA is TGTGCCAGCAGTTCGCCGTCGGTGTGGGGGAGTTCACCCCTCCACTTT.

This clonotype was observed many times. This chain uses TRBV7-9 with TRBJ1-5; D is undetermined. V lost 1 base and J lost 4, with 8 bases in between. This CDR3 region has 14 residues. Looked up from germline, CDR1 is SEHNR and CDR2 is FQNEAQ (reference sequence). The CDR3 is CASSLGGANQPQHF. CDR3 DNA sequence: TGTGCCAGCAGCTTAGGGGGTGCTAATCAGCCCCAGCATTTT.

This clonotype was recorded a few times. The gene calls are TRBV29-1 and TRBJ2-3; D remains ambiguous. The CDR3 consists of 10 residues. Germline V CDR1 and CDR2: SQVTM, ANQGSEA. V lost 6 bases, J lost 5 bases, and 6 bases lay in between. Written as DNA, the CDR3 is TGCAGCGTCTCCCGAGATACGCAGTATTTT. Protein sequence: CSVSRDTQYF.